This paragraph reports one TCR beta chain. Its antigen remains undetermined. Base qualities are missing; no much larger clone stands one base away. The record originates from a study of cytomegalovirus exposure and HLA in healthy donors (dated by TCRdb to 2016 to 2017). Regarding the study in general: An earlier analysis of approximately 640 of the donors reported about 290 Gb of sequence data and more than 90 million unique TCR beta sequences from roughly 180 million T cells. The genetic ancestry cluster associated with self-reported Caucasian donors included 65% to 90% of the roughly 400 genotyped donors. In a later analysis, previously published TCR beta repertoires from 670 or so donors were re-analyzed and high-resolution HLA genotyping was added so that TCR occurrence patterns could be studied. Using immunosequencing, the study profiled T cell repertoires from 666 subjects and related those repertoires to cytomegalovirus serostatus. Genome-wide SNP genotypes for about three fifths of the roughly 670 donors were used in a later genetic analysis, which treated that subset as a discovery cohort. Rather than using new phenotypic data, the later analysis identified candidate immune exposures from TCR beta sequences and from how often those sequences occurred across donors. Along with the approximately 620-subject first cohort, a separate validation cohort of approximately 110 different subjects was used. An earlier analysis of 500 to 750 of the donors applied high-throughput TCR beta sequencing to assess whether each TCR beta V gene segment acted as functional or pseudogenic. HLA typing included class I and class II loci at four-digit resolution. The study was designed to test whether signatures of past pathogen exposure could be identified by cataloging public T cell receptors. All discovery cohort repertoires had been generated on a single sequencing platform. An early release that covered more than 550 HLA-typed donors contained about 300 gigabases of sequencing data and around 85 million unique TCR sequences. To predict cytomegalovirus infection status, the study combined high-throughput TCR immunosequencing, statistical association of individual TCRs with disease status, and machine learning. Typing coverage varied by locus: about 629-640 donors for A, B, C, DRB1 and DQB1; more than 500 for DQA1; some 610 for DPA1; 450 to 480 for DPB1. Across 300 to 500 genotyped donors of the cohort, an average of roughly 250,000 unique TCR beta nucleotide sequences per donor were sequenced, and approximately 17% of those sequences were non-productive. Alongside the repertoire data, information on donor age, sex, ethnicity and CMV serostatus was compiled. Roughly 5 DR-DQ haplotypes were treated as single units for association and clustering because of strong linkage in the cohort.

The cohort comprised around 700 healthy bone marrow donors. Cohort members were all nominally healthy when sampled, although unrecorded immune exposures were likely present. The donor tested CMV seronegative and was one of the 352 seronegative cohort members. A peripheral blood sample was collected from each donor, and TCR beta sequencing was performed on peripheral blood mononuclear cells. Genomic DNA was extracted from the blood cell samples with the Qiagen DNeasy Blood Extraction Kit. The CDR3 starts with the cysteine, ends with the phenylalanine, and has 16 residues. Only the CDR3 portion is preserved as DNA: 48 bases, with reading frame beginning at the first base. CDR1 and CDR2 were assigned from the germline V gene as MDHEN and SYDVKM. Trimmed from V: 3 bases; trimmed from J: 2 bases; junction bases lacking a gene match: 1. The library was generated by the immunoSEQ multiplex PCR assay. For the multiplex PCR, a mixture combining 60 forward primers for TCR Vbeta segments and 13 reverse primers for TCR Jbeta segments was used. The CDR3 region of rearranged TCR beta genes was amplified from genomic DNA with a multiplex PCR assay. On the Illumina HiSeq System, the amplified TCR beta libraries were sequenced as 87-base-pair reads. On the study's bioinformatics: Across the 666 repertoires, a later analysis counted 60 million to 90 million unique TCR beta chains, roughly 11 million of which were shared by at least two donors. A nearest-neighbor algorithm error-corrected the raw reads and collapsed the reads into unique sequences, merging closely related sequences to remove PCR and sequencing errors. V, D and J gene segments were assigned by aligning CDR3 sequences to IMGT reference sequences. Each retained sequence needed at least a six-nucleotide match to both a V gene segment and a J gene segment. A rearrangement was called productive if the CDR3 had no stop codons and remained in frame with V and J, and every other rearrangement was called non-productive. Following IMGT convention, CDR3 was defined as the stretch from the second conserved V-encoded cysteine to the conserved J-encoded phenylalanine. The earlier analysis of more than 450 of the donors excluded sequences that lacked an unambiguous match to a single V gene segment. In an earlier analysis of 587 of the donors, a V segment was called functional when productive rearrangements were above 56.7%, and segregating when the standard deviation between donors exceeded 5%. A statistical classification framework was developed to diagnose cytomegalovirus status using the catalog of TCR beta chain sequences. In a later analysis, TCR nucleotide sequences were compared against IMGT/GENE-DB human TR gene sequences so that V and J genes could be assigned. Using the TCRdist pipeline, a later analysis assigned CDR3 sequences along with most-parsimonious VDJ recombination scenarios. In a later analysis, each TCR beta chain was defined by its CDR3 amino acid sequence together with its V-gene family, and reads lacking a unique V-gene family were excluded. A later analysis removed several hundred highly shared, low-generation-probability nucleotide sequences to deal with suspected cross-contamination and a sequencing artifact. A later analysis calculated a clonal expansion index for each public chain from normalized within-repertoire ranks of inferred template counts. In a later analysis, generation probabilities were computed using a VDJ recombination model fitted to out-of-frame rearrangements, and the results were checked against IGoR. A later analysis scored TCR-TCR, TCR-HLA and TCR-CMV co-occurrence with hypergeometric tests, applying a repertoire-size bias correction to TCR pairs. In a later analysis, false discovery rates were estimated by permuting HLA or CMV assignments 20 times. A later analysis grouped co-occurring TCRs with DBSCAN, adding TCRdist sequence similarity when clustering within HLA-allele-positive subsets. Repertoires with fewer than 30,000 or more than 120,000 public chains, plus five repertoires with anomalous nucleotide sharing, were excluded from co-occurrence clustering. TCRdb obtained this table from immuneACCESS and retained in-frame rearrangements with V and J assigned. These tables miss some clones; where compared with another copy, unresolved V genes account for less than half of the shortfall, and the remainder is unexplained. The DNA gave D and trimming, while V, J and clone size come from that table. This sample comprises roughly 150,000 clones, about four fifths of them detected only once. 2% to 2.5% of the sample is held by the ten biggest clonotypes.

The study at large found these results: HLA typing was unavailable for some donors at each locus, so association tests used only the typed subset. In a later genetic analysis, a missense DCLRE1C variant was associated with V-gene and J-gene trimming of TCR beta chains, and the association was replicated in an independent cohort. A further reported finding was that TCR beta sequences accurately predicted the HLA-A and HLA-B alleles for most subjects in the first cohort. When HLA alleles, especially DR and DQ, strongly co-occurred, attributing TCR associations to individual alleles was difficult. Some IMGT-functional V segments, including TRBV6-2 and TRBV6-3, could not be distinguished by the 87-base-pair reads and were therefore excluded. A later analysis reported that several top co-occurrence clusters appeared linked to parvovirus B19, influenza, CMV and Epstein-Barr virus. In this cohort, only TCR beta chains were sequenced, and detectable features were limited by the absence of alpha or paired-chain data. The study listed 170 or so TCR beta chains as associated with cytomegalovirus. A later analysis associated 15,000 to 20,000 TCR beta sequences with specific HLA alleles at a false discovery rate of 0.05. In both the original and validation cohorts, the classifier was reported to diagnose cytomegalovirus status with high specificity and sensitivity. Linkage disequilibrium might explain the correlated functional status among segregating V segments, but an unknown experimental factor could not be ruled out. In a later genetic analysis, fewer N-insertions in productive TCRs were reported among donors in an Asian-associated ancestry cluster than the roughly 700-donor mean. For the cohort, immune exposure information was limited to CMV serostatus. A later analysis found that most CMV-associated TCR beta chains appeared HLA-restricted, with HLA associations seemingly driven largely by CMV exposure. Sequencing depth was assumed to be roughly uniform across donors in the presence/absence analyses, though that assumption may not hold. In an earlier analysis of under 600 of the donors, most TCR beta V segments were observed in productive rearrangements about 87% or about 30% of the time, broadly matching IMGT annotations. Across donors, most TCR sequences were observed very rarely, whereas some public TCRs were present in many individuals. According to a later analysis, TCR association rates differed among HLA loci, with DRB1 alleles showing the most associated TCRs and HLA-C alleles showing the fewest. A cluster of highly shared sequence variants was judged likely to be a technical artifact of the sequencing pipeline. The authors suggested that the approach could potentially be generalized to other disease states and immunological phenotypes. A few of the identified cytomegalovirus-associated TCR beta chains were confirmed in vitro to be specific for cytomegalovirus antigens. Because counts were too low, seventeen rarely observed V segments, including chromosome 9 orphons, were excluded from the earlier analysis of 587 of the donors. In a later analysis, HLA-associated TCR beta chains were found to be more clonally expanded and to have lower generation probabilities than equally common non-associated chains.

The sample taken for sequencing was PBMCs. Recombination connected TRBV28 to TRBJ1-6; a stretch of 10 junction bases matches TRBD1. This receptor was taken from a male donor in good health and CMV-seronegative. The sequenced DNA: TGTGCCAGCAGTTTTGGACAGGGGGCCTATAATTCACCCCTCCACTTT. Translated, it reads CASSFGQGAYNSPLHF.